One and the same sample provided the 4 T cell receptor beta chains below, sequenced in a study of T cells in Graves' hyperthyroidism and ophthalmopathy. RNA transcripts provided the source from which TCR beta CDR3 regions were amplified. TCR CDR3 regions were first amplified by RT-PCR with HTBI primers. In TCRdb, the multiplex PCR reads were re-called with MiXCR into one record per CDR3 protein. The table has roughly 520,000 distinct CDR3 sequences, roughly a quarter seen once. Sequencing used blood. The receptors come from a woman in her 30s with Graves' ophthalmopathy.

The J gene is TRBJ1-1, the V gene TRBV12-3 or TRBV12-4; 9 bases are a match to TRBD1. The CDR3 runs to 14 residues. The V gene end was trimmed by 6 bases and the J gene end by 4 bases; junction bases not matched to a gene: 6. The CDR3 sequence is CASRGRDRVTEAFF. The CDR3 nucleotides are TGTGCCAGCAGGGGCCGGGACAGGGTCACTGAAGCTTTCTTT.

At least ten counts were recorded for this clonotype. The chain is built from TRBV6-1 and TRBJ2-7; TRBD1 agrees at 10 bases. The CDR3 runs to 12 residues. CDR1 and CDR2 (germline): MNHNS, SASEGT. Losses at the gene ends were 8 bases for V and 6 bases for J; bases not matched to a gene: 4. The CDR3 coding sequence is TGTGCCAGCGGGACAGGGGATAGCGAGCAGTACTTC. Translation: CASGTGDSEQYF.

The chain joins TRBV6-5 to TRBJ2-7, with D possibly called TRBD1 or TRBD2 (5 bases each). CDR3 length: 14 amino acids. V lost 4 bases to trimming and J lost 6 bases, with 16 bases between them. Germline assignment: CDR1 MNHEY and CDR2 SVGAGI. CDR3 region: CASSSVGAGGEQYF. The CDR3 coding sequence is TGTGCCAGCAGTTCTGTCGGGGCAGGAGGCGAGCAGTACTTC.

The V call is TRBV15, the J call TRBJ1-5; D might be TRBD1 (5 bases). The ends were cut back, 0 bases at V and 7 bases at J, with 19 bases in the middle. The CDR3 has 17 amino acids. Per germline, CDR1 LNHNV and CDR2 YYDKDF (reference sequence). The DNA of the CDR3 is TGTGCCACCAGCAGAGAGGGGGGGGTATGGGGAATCCAGCCCCAGCATTTT. Translating it yields CATSREGGVWGIQPQHF. The whole variable domain, remainder taken from reference TRBV15 and TRBJ1-5, is DAMVIQNPRYQVTQFGKPVTLSCSQTLNHNVMYWYQQKSSQAPKLLFHYYDKDFNNEADTPDNFQSRRPNTSFCFLDIRSPGLGDTAMYLCATSREGGVWGIQPQHFGDGTRLSIL.